This T cell receptor (beta chain) was sequenced in a study of blood T cell repertoires in COVID-19. V gave up 4 bases and J gave up 4 bases; unmatched junction bases: 3. Germline CDR1 and CDR2: LGHDT and YNNKEL (reference sequence). The CDR3 runs to 15 residues. Produced via immunoSEQ multiplex PCR; TCRdb's table is partial and in-frame only. The sample shows about 62,000 clones, around 87% of them seen only once. The specimen sequenced was peripheral blood. This sequence originates from a man in his 70s with acute or convalescent COVID-19. The chain joins TRBV3-1 (or the pseudogene TRBV3-2) to TRBJ2-1; 11 positions agree with TRBD1. The CDR3, as DNA: TGTGCCAGCAGCCTGGACAGGGGGCGATACAATGAGCAGTTCTTC. Residues: CASSLDRGRYNEQFF.